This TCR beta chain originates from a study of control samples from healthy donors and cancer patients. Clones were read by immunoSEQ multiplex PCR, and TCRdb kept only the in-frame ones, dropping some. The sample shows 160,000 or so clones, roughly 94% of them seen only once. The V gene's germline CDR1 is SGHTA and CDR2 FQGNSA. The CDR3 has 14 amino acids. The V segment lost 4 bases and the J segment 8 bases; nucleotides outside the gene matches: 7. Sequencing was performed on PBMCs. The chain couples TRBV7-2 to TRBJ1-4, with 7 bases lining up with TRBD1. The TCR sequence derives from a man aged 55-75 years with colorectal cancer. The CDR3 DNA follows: TGTGCCAGCAGCTCAGGGGGGGCGAGGGAAAAACTGTTTTTT. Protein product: CASSSGGAREKLFF.